One T cell receptor (beta chain) is described in this entry. The antigen is unknown. This entry is derived from a study of OX40 agonist ivuxolimab in advanced cancers. Study information: Every 2 weeks, patients got intravenous ivuxolimab at one of six dose levels (0.01-10 mg/kg).

Findings of the study overall: Compared with others, partial responders at 0.1-3.0 mg/kg displayed clonal expansion among the lowest. Expanded clones were, on average, more numerous among CD8+ T cells than CD4+.

Measured with immunoSEQ multiplex PCR; TCRdb has only the in-frame clones, and not every one. The sample contains tens of thousands of clones, around 80% of which appear only once. Blood sampling was done at baseline, cycle 4 day 1, and cycle 7 day 1. The CDR3 extends over 15 amino acids. Germline V gene sequence: CDR1 MGHRA, CDR2 YSYEKL. V was pared by 1 base and J by 1 base, with 7 bases between. V and J are TRBV4-1 and TRBJ2-2, with unresolved D. This sequence originates from an adult with an advanced solid tumor such as melanoma, head and neck, liver or kidney cancer. The sequences come from CD4+ or CD8+ T cells sorted from blood, collected in a trial of the OX40 agonist ivuxolimab. In nucleotides, the CDR3 is TGCGCCAGCAGCCAAGTCCCCCGGAACACCGGGGAGCTGTTTTTT. Residues: CASSQVPRNTGELFF.